The present entry profiles one T cell receptor (beta chain) with its context. Method: immunoSEQ multiplex PCR; TCRdb's copy keeps in-frame clones and lacks some. Among under 250,000 clones listed, roughly nine tenths were seen once. The data are from a study of blood T cell repertoires in COVID-19. For the study at large: Samples taken during acute and convalescent COVID-19 were collected in the United States, Italy and Spain. From T cells, B-cell-depleted T cells, or PBMCs came the material, which was cDNA or gDNA.

The ends lost 10 bases at V and 2 bases at J; junction bases unmatched: 12. The CDR3 covers 15 residues. Germline CDR1 SGHVS, CDR2 FNYEAQ. The receptor comes from a man in his forties with acute or convalescent COVID-19. What was sequenced was peripheral blood. V usage is TRBV7-6 and J usage is TRBJ2-3; 7 positions agree with TRBD1. The CDR3 loop reads CATSARDSFTDTQYF. The CDR3 nucleotides read TGTGCCACCTCGGCACGGGACAGCTTCACAGATACGCAGTATTTT.